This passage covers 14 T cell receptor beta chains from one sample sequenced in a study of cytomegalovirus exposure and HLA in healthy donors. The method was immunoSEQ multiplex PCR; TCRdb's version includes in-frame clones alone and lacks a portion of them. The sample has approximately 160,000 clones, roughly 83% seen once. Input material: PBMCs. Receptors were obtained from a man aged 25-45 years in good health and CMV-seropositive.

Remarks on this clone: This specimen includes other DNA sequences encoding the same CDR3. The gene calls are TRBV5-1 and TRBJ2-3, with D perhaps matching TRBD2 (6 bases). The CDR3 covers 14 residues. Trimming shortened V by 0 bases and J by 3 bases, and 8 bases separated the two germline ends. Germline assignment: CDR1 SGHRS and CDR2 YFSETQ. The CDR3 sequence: CASSLVRGTDTQYF. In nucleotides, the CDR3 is TGCGCCAGCAGCTTGGTACGGGGGACAGATACGCAGTATTTT.

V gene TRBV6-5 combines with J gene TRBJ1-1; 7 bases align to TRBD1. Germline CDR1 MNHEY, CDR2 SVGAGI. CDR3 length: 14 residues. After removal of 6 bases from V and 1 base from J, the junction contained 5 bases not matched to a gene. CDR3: CASRTDRRNTEAFF. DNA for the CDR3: TGTGCCAGCAGAACGGACAGGCGGAACACTGAAGCTTTCTTT.

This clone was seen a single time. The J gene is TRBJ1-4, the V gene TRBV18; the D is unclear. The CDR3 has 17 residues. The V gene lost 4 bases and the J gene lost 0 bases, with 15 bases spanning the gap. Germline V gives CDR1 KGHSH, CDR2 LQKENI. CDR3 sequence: CASSRPGGFATNEKLFF. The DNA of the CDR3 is TGTGCCAGCTCACGCCCAGGAGGTTTTGCAACTAATGAAAAACTGTTTTTT.

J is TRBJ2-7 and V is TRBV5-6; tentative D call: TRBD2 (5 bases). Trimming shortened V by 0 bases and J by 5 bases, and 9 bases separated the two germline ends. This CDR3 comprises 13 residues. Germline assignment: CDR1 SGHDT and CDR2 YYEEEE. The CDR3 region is CASSLGASNEQYF. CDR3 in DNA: TGTGCCAGCAGCTTGGGGGCTAGCAACGAGCAGTACTTC.

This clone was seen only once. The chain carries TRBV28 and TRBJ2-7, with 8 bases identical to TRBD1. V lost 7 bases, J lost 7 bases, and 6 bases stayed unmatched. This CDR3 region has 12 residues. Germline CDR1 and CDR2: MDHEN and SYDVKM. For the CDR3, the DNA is TGTGCCAGCAATCAGGGGGCCAGAGAGCAGTACTTC. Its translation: CASNQGAREQYF.

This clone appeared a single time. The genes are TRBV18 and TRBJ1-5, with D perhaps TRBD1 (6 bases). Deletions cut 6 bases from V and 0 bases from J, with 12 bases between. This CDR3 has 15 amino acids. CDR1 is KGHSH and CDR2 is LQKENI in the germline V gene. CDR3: CASSDRIDSNQPQHF. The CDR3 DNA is TGTGCCAGCTCTGACAGGATAGATAGCAATCAGCCCCAGCATTTT. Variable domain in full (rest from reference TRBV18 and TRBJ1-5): NAGVMQNPRHLVRRRGQEARLRCSPMKGHSHVYWYRQLPEEGLKFMVYLQKENIIDESGMPKERFSAEFPKEGPSILRIQQVVRGDSAAYFCASSDRIDSNQPQHFGDGTRLSIL.

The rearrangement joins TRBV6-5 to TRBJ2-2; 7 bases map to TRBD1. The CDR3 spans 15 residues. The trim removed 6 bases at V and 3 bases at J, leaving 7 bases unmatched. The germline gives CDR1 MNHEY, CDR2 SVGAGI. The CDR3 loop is CASSSGQSYTGELFF. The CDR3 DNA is TGTGCCAGCAGCTCGGGACAGTCGTACACCGGGGAGCTGTTTTTT.

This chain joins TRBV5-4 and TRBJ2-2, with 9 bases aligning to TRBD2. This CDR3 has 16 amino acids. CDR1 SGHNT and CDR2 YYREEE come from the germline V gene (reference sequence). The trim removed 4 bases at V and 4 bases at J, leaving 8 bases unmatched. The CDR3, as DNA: TGTGCCAGCAGCACGGGGACTAGCTGGCCCACCGGGGAGCTGTTTTTT. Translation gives CASSTGTSWPTGELFF.

The CDR3 region is CASRSDRGTGANVLTF. CDR3 nucleotides: TGTGCCAGTAGGTCAGACAGGGGAACTGGGGCCAACGTCCTGACTTTC. J is TRBJ2-6 and V is TRBV19, with 8 bases lining up with TRBD1. The trim removed 6 bases at V and 2 bases at J, leaving 6 bases unmatched. The CDR3 length is 16 residues. Looked up from germline, CDR1 is LNHDA and CDR2 is SQIVND (reference sequence).

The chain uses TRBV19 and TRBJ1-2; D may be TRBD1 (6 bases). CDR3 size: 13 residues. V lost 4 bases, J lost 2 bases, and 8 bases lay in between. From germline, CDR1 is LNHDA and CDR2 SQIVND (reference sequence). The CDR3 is CASSRTGNYGYTF. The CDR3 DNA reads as TGTGCCAGTAGTAGAACAGGGAACTATGGCTACACCTTC.

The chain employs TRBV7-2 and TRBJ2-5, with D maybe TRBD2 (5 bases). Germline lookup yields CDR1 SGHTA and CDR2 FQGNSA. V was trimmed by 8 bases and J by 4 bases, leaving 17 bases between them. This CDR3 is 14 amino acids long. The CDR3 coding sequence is TGTGCCAGCCGCATGTATGGAGGTCGAGAGACCCAGTACTTC. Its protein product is CASRMYGGRETQYF.

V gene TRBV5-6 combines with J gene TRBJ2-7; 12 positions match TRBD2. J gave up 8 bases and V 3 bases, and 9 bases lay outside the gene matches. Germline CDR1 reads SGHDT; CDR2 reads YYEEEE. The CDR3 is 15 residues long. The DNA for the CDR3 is TGTGCCAGCAGCTCATCTAGCGGGGGGGCCCACAAGCAGTACTTC. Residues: CASSSSSGGAHKQYF.

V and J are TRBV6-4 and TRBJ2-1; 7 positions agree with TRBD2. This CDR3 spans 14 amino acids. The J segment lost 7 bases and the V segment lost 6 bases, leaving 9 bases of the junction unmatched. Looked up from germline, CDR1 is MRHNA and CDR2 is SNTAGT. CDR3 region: CASSRLAEMNEQFF. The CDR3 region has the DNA TGTGCCAGCAGCCGGCTAGCGGAGATGAATGAGCAGTTCTTC.

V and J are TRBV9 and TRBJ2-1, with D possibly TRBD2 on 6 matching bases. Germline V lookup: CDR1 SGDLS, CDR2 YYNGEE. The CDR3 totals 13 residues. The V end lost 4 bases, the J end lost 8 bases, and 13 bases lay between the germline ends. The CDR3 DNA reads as TGTGCCAGCAGCTCACTAGCCTTCCATGAGCAGTTCTTC. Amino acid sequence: CASSSLAFHEQFF. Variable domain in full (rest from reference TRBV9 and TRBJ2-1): DSGVTQTPKHLITATGQRVTLRCSPRSGDLSVYWYQQSLDQGLQFLIQYYNGEERAKGNILERFSAQQFPDLHSELNLSSLELGDSALYFCASSSLAFHEQFFGPGTRLTVL.